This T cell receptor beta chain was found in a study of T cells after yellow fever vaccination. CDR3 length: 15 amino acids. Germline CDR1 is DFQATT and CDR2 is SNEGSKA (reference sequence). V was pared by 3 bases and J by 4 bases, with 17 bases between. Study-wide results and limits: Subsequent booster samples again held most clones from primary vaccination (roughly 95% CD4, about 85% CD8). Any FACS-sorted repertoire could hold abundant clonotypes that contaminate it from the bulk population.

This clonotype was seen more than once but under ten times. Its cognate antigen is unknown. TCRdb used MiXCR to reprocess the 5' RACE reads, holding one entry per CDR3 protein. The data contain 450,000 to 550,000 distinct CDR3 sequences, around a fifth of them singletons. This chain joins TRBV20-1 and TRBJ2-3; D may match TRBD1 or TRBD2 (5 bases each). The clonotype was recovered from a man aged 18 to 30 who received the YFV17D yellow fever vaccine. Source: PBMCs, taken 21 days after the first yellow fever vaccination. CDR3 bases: TGCAGTGCTAGCCCCGGGCCCGAGGGGCCAGATACGCAGTATTTT. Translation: CSASPGPEGPDTQYF.